One and the same sample provided the 8 T cell receptor beta chains below, sequenced in a study of response to subunit inactivated influenza vaccine. TCRdb re-analysed the RT-PCR reads in MiXCR, keeping a single row per CDR3 protein. Found here are more than 450,000 distinct CDR3 sequences, 11% of them singletons; the top ten hold approximately 11%. The sample was also reused in another study, on T cells expressing NK-cell markers. That source reports: The cDNA for TCR beta came from 5'RACE template switching with UMIs.

The sample consisted of PBMCs from blood, taken on the day of vaccination. Every receptor here comes from a man aged 50-59 years who received an inactivated influenza vaccine.

The rearrangement links TRBV20-1 to TRBJ1-6; D call uncertain. The germline V gene has CDR1 DFQATT and CDR2 SNEGSKA (reference sequence). The CDR3 is 14 amino acids. V lost 1 base, J lost 6 bases, and 10 bases lay in between. CDR3 coding DNA: TGCAGTGCTAGAGTTCGGGCCGTTAATTCACCCCTCCACTTT. Residues: CSARVRAVNSPLHF.

The rearrangement uses TRBV20-1 and TRBJ2-6, with TRBD1 as a possible D gene (6 bases). The V gene lost 6 bases and the J gene lost 0 bases, with 15 bases spanning the gap. CDR3 length equals 16 residues. Germline loops: CDR1 DFQATT, CDR2 SNEGSKA (reference sequence). The CDR3 reads CSARDKIYSGANVLTF. The CDR3, as DNA: TGCAGTGCGAGGGACAAGATTTACTCTGGGGCCAACGTCCTGACTTTC.

In its sample, this clonotype was seen many times. This rearrangement joins TRBV9 to TRBJ1-3, with a weak D call TRBD1 (6 bases). V was clipped by 1 base and J by 0 bases, with 11 bases between them. The CDR3 runs 16 residues. The germline V gene encodes CDR1 SGDLS and CDR2 YYNGEE. The CDR3 DNA sequence: TGTGCCAGCAGCGTACGGGGGCAGAACTCTGGAAACACCATATATTTT. It specifies CASSVRGQNSGNTIYF.

The sample holds a few counts of this clonotype. The V and J genes are TRBV6-5 and TRBJ2-3; 8 bases match TRBD2. Germline-derived CDR1 and CDR2 are MNHEY and SVGAGI. This CDR3 spans 16 amino acids. Losses at the gene ends were 2 bases for V and 4 bases for J; bases not matched to a gene: 8. CDR3 loop: CASSYDGGRSADTQYF. CDR3 nucleotides: TGTGCCAGCAGTTACGATGGCGGGAGGAGTGCAGATACGCAGTATTTT.

The chain is built from TRBV7-6 and TRBJ1-1; unclear D gene. The CDR3 sequence is 16 residues long. Germline V gene sequence: CDR1 SGHVS, CDR2 FNYEAQ. V lost 3 bases to trimming and J lost 0 bases, with 14 bases between them. CDR3 sequence reads: CASSFSVVGLNTEAFF. The CDR3 region has the DNA TGTGCCAGCAGCTTTTCTGTGGTCGGATTGAACACTGAAGCTTTCTTT.

The chain employs TRBV5-6 and TRBJ2-2, with a tentative D call TRBD1 (6 bases). V was trimmed by 0 bases and J by 10 bases, leaving 13 bases between them. Germline CDR1 reads SGHDT; CDR2 reads YYEEEE. CDR3 length: 14 residues. The CDR3 spells CASSLGQVPPELFF. The CDR3 DNA reads as TGTGCCAGCAGCTTGGGACAGGTTCCTCCGGAGCTGTTTTTT.

This clonotype was recorded a few times. The chain is built from TRBV6-2 or TRBV6-3 and TRBJ2-1, with D possibly matching TRBD2 (5 bases). CDR1 is MNHEY, CDR2 SVGEGT, per germline. The CDR3 runs to 16 residues. V was trimmed by 6 bases and J by 0 bases, leaving 15 bases between them. The DNA of the CDR3 is TGTGCCAGCAGGCGGCTGCGGGTGAGCTCCTACAATGAGCAGTTCTTC. Its protein product is CASRRLRVSSYNEQFF.

This clonotype was seen more than once but under ten times. This chain connects TRBV6-5 to TRBJ2-5; D gene unclear. Germline V gene lookup returns CDR1 MNHEY and CDR2 SVGAGI. The V end was cut by 3 bases, the J end by 5 bases, with 16 bases between. This CDR3 comprises 15 residues. The chain's CDR3 is CASSYSGVQRETQYF. For the CDR3, the DNA is TGTGCCAGCAGTTATAGTGGGGTTCAAAGGGAGACCCAGTACTTC.